Below are 10 T cell receptor beta chains sequenced from a single sample in a study of blood T cell repertoires in COVID-19. Assay used: immunoSEQ multiplex PCR; TCRdb lists only in-frame clones, some missing. The sample includes around 95,000 clones, roughly 80% seen only once; the top ten take about 12%. The sequencing sample was made of peripheral blood. Receptors originate from a woman aged 65 to 85 with acute or convalescent COVID-19.

The chain combines TRBV27 with TRBJ1-6; D may be TRBD1 (5 bases). The CDR3 spans 15 residues. Germline assignment: CDR1 MNHEY and CDR2 SMNVEV (reference sequence). Trimming cost V 2 bases and J 9 bases, with 14 bases left between them. The CDR3 spells CASSLGAGFGSPLHF. The CDR3 coding sequence is TGTGCCAGCAGTTTAGGGGCAGGGTTCGGTTCACCCCTCCACTTT.

This chain links TRBV2 with TRBJ2-7; a possible D gene is TRBD1 (6 bases). Trimming pared 7 bases from V and 6 bases from J, leaving 13 bases between. This CDR3 is 12 amino acids long. Germline assignment: CDR1 SNHLY and CDR2 FYNNEI. In nucleotides, the CDR3 is TGTGCCAGCAATATCTTAGGGGGCGAGCAGTACGTC. Its protein product is CASNILGGEQYV.

This sequence joins TRBV12-5 and TRBJ1-2; weak D call: TRBD1 (6 bases). This CDR3 is 15 amino acids long. CDR1 is LGHNT and CDR2 is FRNRAP in the germline V gene. The V and J ends lost 6 bases and 0 bases respectively, with 14 bases between them. The DNA of the CDR3 is TGTGCTAGTGGCCTACGGGACACAGCTAACTATGGCTACACCTTC. Translated: CASGLRDTANYGYTF. Looking up the rest from reference TRBV12-5 and TRBJ1-2 gives the full variable domain: DARVTQTPRHKVTEMGQEVTMRCQPILGHNTVFWYRQTMMQGLELLAYFRNRAPLDDSGMPKDRFSAEMPDATLATLKIQPSEPRDSAVYFCASGLRDTANYGYTFGSGTRLTVV.

The chain uses TRBV7-2 and TRBJ1-6; tentatively, D is TRBD1 (6 bases). Per germline, CDR1 SGHTA and CDR2 FQGNSA. Between the trimmed V and J ends, which lost 1 base and 6 bases, there was a span of 13 bases. CDR3 length equals 16 residues. CDR3 amino acids: CASSLDGGAPNSPLHF. Written as DNA, the CDR3 is TGTGCCAGCAGCTTAGACGGGGGGGCGCCTAATTCACCCCTCCACTTT.

The chain couples TRBV11-2 to TRBJ2-3; 8 nucleotides align to TRBD2. Germline values: CDR1 SGHAT, CDR2 FQNNGV. Trimming took 2 bases from V and 5 from J; bases not matched to a gene: 6. CDR3 length: 15 residues. DNA of the CDR3: TGTGCCAGCAGCTTAAAGCGGGGGAAGGTAGATACGCAGTATTTT. It yields the protein CASSLKRGKVDTQYF. Together with reference TRBV11-2 and TRBJ2-3, the CDR3 gives the full variable domain: EAGVAQSPRYKIIEKRQSVAFWCNPISGHATLYWYQQILGQGPKLLIQFQNNGVVDDSQLPKDRFSAERLKGVDSTLKIQPAKLEDSAVYLCASSLKRGKVDTQYFGPGTRLTVL.

CDR3 residues: CASSQDLEQSYGYTF. The DNA of the CDR3 is TGTGCCAGCAGCCAAGATTTGGAGCAGTCCTATGGCTACACCTTC. This sequence joins TRBV4-2 and TRBJ1-2; D is unresolved. The length of the CDR3 is 15 residues. CDR1 is LGHNA and CDR2 is YNFKEQ in the germline V gene. Trimming removed 0 bases from V and 4 bases from J, with 12 bases in between.

CDR3 sequence: CSASWGLAGVRAKNIQYF. CDR3 nucleotide sequence: TGCAGTGCTAGTTGGGGACTAGCGGGGGTCCGAGCCAAAAACATTCAGTACTTC. The chain employs TRBV20-1 and TRBJ2-4; 14 bases fit TRBD2. Per germline, CDR1 DFQATT and CDR2 SNEGSKA (reference sequence). The CDR3 extends over 18 amino acids. J gave up 0 bases and V 3 bases, and 7 bases lay outside the gene matches.

V usage is TRBV12-3 or TRBV12-4 and J usage is TRBJ1-1, with D possibly TRBD1 on 5 matching bases. Trimming removed 5 bases at V and 1 base at J, with 8 bases between. The CDR3 runs 13 residues. The CDR3 reads CASSRTRNTEAFF. The CDR3 DNA is TGTGCCAGCAGTAGGACACGGAACACTGAAGCTTTCTTT.

The chain joins TRBV28 to TRBJ1-4; 7 nucleotides agree with TRBD1. V lost 2 bases to trimming and J lost 10 bases; unmatched junction nucleotides: 1. CDR3 size: 12 residues. Germline V gene sequence: CDR1 MDHEN, CDR2 SYDVKM. CDR3 sequence reads: CASSLGTAKLFF. The CDR3 DNA follows: TGTGCCAGCAGTTTAGGGACAGCAAAACTGTTTTTT.

The V gene is TRBV3-1 (or the pseudogene TRBV3-2), the J gene TRBJ2-1; 14 nucleotides match TRBD2. The ends lost 3 bases at V and 10 bases at J; junction bases unmatched: 2. The CDR3 runs to 14 residues. Per the germline V gene, CDR1 is LGHDT and CDR2 is YNNKEL (reference sequence). Written as DNA, the CDR3 is TGTGCCAGCAGCCAGAGACTAGCGGGGGGGGAGCAGTTCTTC. It codes for CASSQRLAGGEQFF.